A single sample is the source of the 25 T cell receptor beta chains below, sequenced in a study of blood T cell repertoires in COVID-19. Some clones are missing from TCRdb's copy, which holds only in-frame ones; the method was immunoSEQ multiplex PCR. The sample lists about 300,000 clones, around 88% occurring once. Sample: peripheral blood. These TCRs come from a woman between 50 and 59 years old with acute or convalescent COVID-19.

The chain is built from TRBV6-4 and TRBJ2-1, with TRBD2 identical over 7 bases. The CDR3 runs 16 residues. Per germline, CDR1 MRHNA and CDR2 SNTAGT. With V trimmed by 1 base and J by 5 bases, 8 bases remained unmatched. Here the CDR3 DNA reads TGTGCCAGCAGTGACTGGGGGGGGACCCTTGACAATGAGCAGTTCTTC. This encodes CASSDWGGTLDNEQFF.

The V call is TRBV2, the J call TRBJ2-2; D call uncertain. The germline CDR1 and CDR2 sequences are SNHLY and FYNNEI. This CDR3 has 14 residues. Trimming left V 4 bases short and J 1 base short, with 7 bases between. CDR3: CASSVQQNTGELFF. CDR3 coding DNA: TGTGCCAGCAGTGTTCAACAGAACACCGGGGAGCTGTTTTTT.

The chain has TRBV6-2 or TRBV6-3 and TRBJ1-1; the match to TRBD1 covers 7 bases. Per germline, CDR1 MNHEY and CDR2 SVGEGT. The J segment lost 4 bases and the V segment lost 2 bases, leaving 7 bases of the junction unmatched. CDR3 size: 15 residues. CDR3 nucleotides: TGTGCCAGCAGTTACGGTCCACAGGGGTCCACTGAAGCTTTCTTT. The encoded protein is CASSYGPQGSTEAFF.

The V and J genes are TRBV29-1 and TRBJ2-5; tentative D call: TRBD1 (5 bases). There are 13 residues in the CDR3. The V gene's germline CDR1 is SQVTM and CDR2 ANQGSEA. Between the trimmed V and J ends, which lost 3 bases and 4 bases, there was a span of 12 bases. CDR3 coding DNA: TGCAGCGTTGACCCAGACAGTCGAGAGACCCAGTACTTC. Its protein product is CSVDPDSRETQYF.

The gene calls are TRBV5-1 and TRBJ2-1, with D maybe TRBD2 (5 bases). The V gene's germline CDR1 is SGHRS and CDR2 YFSETQ. The CDR3 is made up of 13 amino acids. V was cut by 4 bases and J by 5 bases, with 10 bases left in between. The CDR3, as DNA: TGCGCCAGCAGCGTGGACTCTAACAATGAGCAGTTCTTC. Translating gives CASSVDSNNEQFF. Together with reference TRBV5-1 and TRBJ2-1, the CDR3 gives the full variable domain: KAGVTQTPRYLIKTRGQQVTLSCSPISGHRSVSWYQQTPGQGLQFLFEYFSETQRNKGNFPGRFSGRQFSNSRSEMNVSTLELGDSALYLCASSVDSNNEQFFGPGTRLTVL.

V usage is TRBV12-1 and J usage is TRBJ1-6. TRBV12-1 is labeled a pseudogene. The CDR3 runs 14 residues. CDR3 sequence reads: CASSFVEPNSPLHF. The CDR3 DNA reads as TGTGCCAGCAGCTTTGTTGAGCCAAATTCACCCCTCCACTTT.

DNA of the CDR3: TGTGCCAGCAGCTATACAGGGGGCGTTTTGGACAAACTGTTTTTT. It yields the protein CASSYTGGVLDKLFF. The V and J genes are TRBV6-5 and TRBJ1-4, with TRBD1 matching 9 bases. The germline CDR1 and CDR2 sequences are MNHEY and SVGAGI. After removal of 6 bases from V and 11 bases from J, the junction contained 13 bases not matched to a gene. The CDR3 length is 15 residues.

This chain links TRBV10-2 with TRBJ1-6; D unresolved. Trimming left V 0 bases short and J 9 bases short, with 9 bases between. The V gene's germline CDR1 is WSHSY and CDR2 SAAADI. The CDR3 extends over 14 amino acids. The CDR3 loop is CASSESPLSSPLHF. The CDR3 DNA reads as TGCGCCAGCAGTGAGTCTCCTCTCAGTTCACCCCTCCACTTT.

The J gene is TRBJ1-5, the V gene TRBV27; D is ambiguous. Germline CDR1 is MNHEY and CDR2 is SMNVEV (reference sequence). Trimming left V 2 bases short and J 7 bases short, with 6 bases between. This CDR3 is built from 12 residues. The CDR3 here is CASSLRLQPQHF. CDR3 DNA: TGTGCCAGCAGTTTAAGACTACAGCCCCAGCATTTT.

The genes are TRBV19 and TRBJ1-2, with D tentatively TRBD1 (5 bases). V was clipped by 10 bases and J by 4 bases, with 10 bases between them. This CDR3 contains 11 residues. CDR1 is LNHDA, CDR2 SQIVND, per germline (reference sequence). The CDR3 reads CATLTGYGYTF. CDR3 in DNA: TGTGCCACCCTTACAGGCTATGGCTACACCTTC.

The chain uses TRBV4-1 and TRBJ1-3; tentative D call: TRBD1 (5 bases). The length of the CDR3 is 20 residues. V was shortened by 0 bases and J by 0 bases, with 21 bases between the two germline ends. The germline V gene encodes CDR1 MGHRA and CDR2 YSYEKL. The CDR3 loop reads CASSQDRGPRTQASGNTIYF. As DNA, the CDR3 is TGCGCCAGCAGCCAAGATAGGGGCCCCCGGACACAGGCCTCTGGAAACACCATATATTTT.

The chain employs TRBV3-1 (or the pseudogene TRBV3-2) and TRBJ2-3; D is undetermined. This CDR3 comprises 13 residues. Germline assignment: CDR1 LGHDT and CDR2 YNNKEL (reference sequence). V lost 2 bases, J lost 2 bases, and 5 bases lay in between. CDR3 DNA: TGTGCCAGCAGCCAAATGTACACAGATACGCAGTATTTT. Translation gives CASSQMYTDTQYF.

The chain joins TRBV24-1 to TRBJ1-5; 9 nucleotides match TRBD1. This CDR3 comprises 15 residues. V was pared by 5 bases and J by 7 bases, with 8 bases of the junction left unmatched. CDR1 is KGHDR and CDR2 is SFDVKD in the germline V gene. The CDR3 nucleotides are TGTGCCACCAGTGCCTCGACAGGGGGAGAGCAGCCCCAGCATTTT. This gives the protein CATSASTGGEQPQHF.

This clone was counted once. The chain recombines TRBV5-1 with TRBJ1-4; D possibly corresponds to TRBD1 (5 bases). Germline CDR1 reads SGHRS; CDR2 reads YFSETQ. This CDR3 has 14 amino acids. Trimming cost V 7 bases and J 2 bases, with 12 bases left between them. DNA of the CDR3: TGCGCCAGCCGCAGAGACAGCACTAATGAAAAACTGTTTTTT. Protein sequence: CASRRDSTNEKLFF.

This clone has a single count. The V and J genes are TRBV5-4 and TRBJ1-2; maybe TRBD1 (6 bases). Looked up from germline, CDR1 is SGHNT and CDR2 is YYREEE (reference sequence). Trimming stripped 3 bases from V and 7 bases from J, with 19 bases between. The CDR3 has 15 residues. The CDR3 nucleotides are TGTGCCAGCAGCTCCACCCAGGGGAGAAGAAGTGGCTACACCTTC. Translated: CASSSTQGRRSGYTF.

CDR3 region: CASRDYRGLDGYTF. DNA of the CDR3: TGTGCCAGCAGAGATTACAGGGGATTGGATGGCTACACCTTC. The rearrangement links TRBV2 to TRBJ1-2; 7 bases align to TRBD1. This CDR3 spans 14 amino acids. After removal of 6 bases from V and 6 bases from J, the junction contained 10 bases not matched to a gene. Germline V CDR1 and CDR2: SNHLY, FYNNEI.

This sequence joins TRBV12-5 and TRBJ1-6; tentative D call: TRBD1 (5 bases). Trimming took off 6 bases at V and 5 bases at J, with 14 bases between the two ends. The germline V gene encodes CDR1 LGHNT and CDR2 FRNRAP. The CDR3 spans 15 residues. This CDR3 is CASGMGGTDNSPLHF. CDR3 DNA: TGTGCTAGTGGGATGGGGGGGACCGATAATTCACCCCTCCACTTT.

This chain links TRBV19 with TRBJ2-3, with 8 nucleotides matching TRBD1. V shed 6 bases and J 6 bases; nucleotides not matched to a gene: 8. CDR3 length: 14 amino acids. CDR1 is LNHDA and CDR2 is SQIVND in the germline V gene (reference sequence). The CDR3, as DNA: TGTGCCAGTAGAGACAGGGGAATAACGGATACGCAGTATTTT. It yields the protein CASRDRGITDTQYF.

V gene TRBV21-1 combines with J gene TRBJ1-1; the listed D gene, TRBD1, was not tested against the DNA. TRBV21-1 is recorded as a pseudogene. This CDR3 contains 16 residues. The CDR3 DNA is TGTGCCAGCAGCCCCCGACAGGGGGCGAGGAACACTGAAGCTTTCTTT. Its protein product is CASSPRQGARNTEAFF.

The rearrangement uses TRBV5-1 and TRBJ2-1; weak D call: TRBD2 (5 bases). The germline V and J ends were trimmed by 0 bases and 7 bases, with 8 bases remaining between them. CDR1 is SGHRS and CDR2 is YFSETQ in the germline V gene. The CDR3 runs 13 residues. This chain's CDR3 is CASSLGRENEQFF. The CDR3 region has the DNA TGCGCCAGCAGCTTGGGCCGGGAAAATGAGCAGTTCTTC. The entire variable domain, with the rest obtained from reference TRBV5-1 and TRBJ2-1, is as follows: KAGVTQTPRYLIKTRGQQVTLSCSPISGHRSVSWYQQTPGQGLQFLFEYFSETQRNKGNFPGRFSGRQFSNSRSEMNVSTLELGDSALYLCASSLGRENEQFFGPGTRLTVL.

The V and J genes are TRBV5-8 and TRBJ2-3, with 9 positions matching TRBD1. The junction had 11 bases not matched to a gene; V was cut back by 4 bases and J by 5 bases. Germline CDR1 is SGHTS and CDR2 is YDEGEE. The CDR3 runs 16 residues. The CDR3 DNA reads as TGTGCCAGCAGCCCGCGGACAGGGGCCCGTGGAGATACGCAGTATTTT. This encodes CASSPRTGARGDTQYF. The entire variable domain, with the rest obtained from reference TRBV5-8 and TRBJ2-3, is as follows: EAGVTQSPTHLIKTRGQQATLRCSPISGHTSVYWYQQALGLGLQFLLWYDEGEERNRGNFPPRFSGRQFPNYSSELNVNALELEDSALYLCASSPRTGARGDTQYFGPGTRLTVL.

The rearrangement uses TRBV30 and TRBJ2-6; possible D gene TRBD2, 6 bases. The germline gives CDR1 GTSNPN, CDR2 SVGIG (reference sequence). CDR3 length equals 16 residues. The V end was cut by 2 bases, the J end by 2 bases, with 13 bases between. The CDR3 nucleotides read TGTGCCTGGAGTTCGGGGGTGAGGGCTGGGGCCAACGTCCTGACTTTC. Amino acids: CAWSSGVRAGANVLTF. Full variable domain (rest looked up from reference TRBV30 and TRBJ2-6): SQTIHQWPATLVQPVGSPLSLECTVEGTSNPNLYWYRQAAGRGLQLLFYSVGIGQISSEVPQNLSASRPQDRQFILSSKKLLLSDSGFYLCAWSSGVRAGANVLTFGAGSRLTVL.

The J gene is TRBJ1-5, the V gene TRBV27; perhaps TRBD1 as D (5 bases). Trimming left V 5 bases short and J 3 bases short, with 14 bases between. This CDR3 has 15 residues. Germline V gene lookup returns CDR1 MNHEY and CDR2 SMNVEV (reference sequence). Here the CDR3 reads CASSLKGTLNQPQHF. The CDR3 DNA reads TGTGCCAGCAGTCTAAAGGGGACTCTCAATCAGCCCCAGCATTTT.

This chain connects TRBV12-3 or TRBV12-4 to TRBJ2-5, with a tentative D call TRBD2 (5 bases). V was trimmed by 2 bases and J by 9 bases, leaving 10 bases between them. This CDR3 contains 12 residues. CDR3 nucleotides: TGTGCCAGCAGTTTACGTCTGGAGGCCCAGTACTTC. Residues: CASSLRLEAQYF.

Points on this clone: Other DNA sequences in the same sample also yield this CDR3. The chain links TRBV19 to TRBJ1-4; 9 bases are shared with TRBD1. The trim removed 6 bases at V and 8 bases at J, leaving 4 bases unmatched. The CDR3 has 13 amino acids. CDR1 and CDR2 (germline): LNHDA, SQIVND (reference sequence). This CDR3 reads CASRDRGSEKLFF. CDR3 DNA sequence: TGTGCCAGTAGGGACAGGGGCTCCGAAAAACTGTTTTTT.